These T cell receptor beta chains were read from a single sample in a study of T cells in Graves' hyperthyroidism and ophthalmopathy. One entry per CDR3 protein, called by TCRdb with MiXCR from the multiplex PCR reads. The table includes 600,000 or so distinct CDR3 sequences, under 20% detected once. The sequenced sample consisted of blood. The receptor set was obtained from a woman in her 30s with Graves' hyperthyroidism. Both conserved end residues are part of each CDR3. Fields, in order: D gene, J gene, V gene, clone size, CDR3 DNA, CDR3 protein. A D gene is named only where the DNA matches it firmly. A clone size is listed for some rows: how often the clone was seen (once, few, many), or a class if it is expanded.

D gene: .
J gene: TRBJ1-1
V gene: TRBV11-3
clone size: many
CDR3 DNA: TGTGCCAGCGGGCCAGGGAGTCGGTTCGGTGAAGCTTTCTTT
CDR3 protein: CASGPGSRFGEAFF

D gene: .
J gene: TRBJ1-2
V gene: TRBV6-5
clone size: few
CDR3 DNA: TGTGCCAGCAGTTACCTAGACGGTCTATATGGCTACACCTTC
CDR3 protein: CASSYLDGLYGYTF

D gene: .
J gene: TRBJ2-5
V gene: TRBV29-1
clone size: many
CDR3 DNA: TGCAGCGTTGGATCTGGTACAGGGCAAGAGACCCAGTACTTC
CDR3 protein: CSVGSGTGQETQYF

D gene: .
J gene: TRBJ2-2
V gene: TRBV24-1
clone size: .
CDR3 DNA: TGTGCCACCCTTCTAGAATTGGGGCAGAACAACACCGGGGAGCTGTTTTTT
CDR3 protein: CATLLELGQNNTGELFF

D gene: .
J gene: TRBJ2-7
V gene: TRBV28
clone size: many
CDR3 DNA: TGTGCCAGCAGTCCTACAGGGGAGGGACTAGACGTGCAGTACTTC
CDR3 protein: CASSPTGEGLDVQYF

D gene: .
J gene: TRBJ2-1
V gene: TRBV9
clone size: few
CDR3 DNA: TGTGCCAGCAGCTCCCGGGACTCGCCTACAAATGAGCAGTTCTTC
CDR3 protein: CASSSRDSPTNEQFF

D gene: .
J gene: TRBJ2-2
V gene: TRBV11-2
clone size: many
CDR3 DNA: TGTGCCAGCAGCTTTCAGACCGGGGAGCTGTTTTTT
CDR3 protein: CASSFQTGELFF

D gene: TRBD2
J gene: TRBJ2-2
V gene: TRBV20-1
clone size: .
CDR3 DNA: TGCAGTGCTGCCAGCGGGAGGGAGAAAAACGGGGAGCTGTTTTTT
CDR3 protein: CSAASGREKNGELFF

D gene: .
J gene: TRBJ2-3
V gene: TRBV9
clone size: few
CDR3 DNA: TGTGCCAGCAGCTCCATGGAAGAGGGCCACACAGATACGCAGTATTTT
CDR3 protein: CASSSMEEGHTDTQYF

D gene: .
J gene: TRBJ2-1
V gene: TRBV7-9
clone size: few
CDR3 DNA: TGTGCCAGCAGCTCCTTAGCAGACGAGCAGTTCTTC
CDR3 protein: CASSSLADEQFF

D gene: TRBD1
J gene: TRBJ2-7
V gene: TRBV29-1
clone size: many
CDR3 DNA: TGCAGCGCCTTAGGACAGGGCGCCCACGAGCAGTACTTC
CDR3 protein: CSALGQGAHEQYF

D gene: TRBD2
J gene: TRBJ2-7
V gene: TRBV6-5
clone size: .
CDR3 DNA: TGTGCCAGCAGTTACTCAAGGGGACTAGCGGGAGTAAACGAGCAGTACTTC
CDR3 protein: CASSYSRGLAGVNEQYF

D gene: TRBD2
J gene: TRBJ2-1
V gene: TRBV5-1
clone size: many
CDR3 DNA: TGCGCCAGCATCAGCTTCGGGGGGGCCTACAATGAGCAGTTCTTC
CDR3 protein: CASISFGGAYNEQFF

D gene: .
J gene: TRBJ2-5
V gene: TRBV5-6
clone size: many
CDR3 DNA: TGTGCCAGCAGCTTTGTAGGACAGGAGACCCAGTACTTC
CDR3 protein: CASSFVGQETQYF

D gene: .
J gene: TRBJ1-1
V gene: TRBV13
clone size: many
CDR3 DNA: TGTGCCAGCAGCCCACAGGTACGCACTGAAGCTTTCTTT
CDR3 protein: CASSPQVRTEAFF

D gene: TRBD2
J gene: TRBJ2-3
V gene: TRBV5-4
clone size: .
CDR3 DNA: TGTGCCAGCAGCCCATCTCTAGCGGGAGTCACTGATACGCAGTATTTT
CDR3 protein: CASSPSLAGVTDTQYF

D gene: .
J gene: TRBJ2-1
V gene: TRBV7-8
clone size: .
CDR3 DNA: TGTGCCAGCAGCTTAGCGGAAAACTCCTACAATGAGCAGTTCTTC
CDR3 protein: CASSLAENSYNEQFF

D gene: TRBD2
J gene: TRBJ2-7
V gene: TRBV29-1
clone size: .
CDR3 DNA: TGCAGCGTTGAAGACGATGGCGGCGGGAGGTGGGTCTCCGAGCAGTACTTC
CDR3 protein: CSVEDDGGGRWVSEQYF

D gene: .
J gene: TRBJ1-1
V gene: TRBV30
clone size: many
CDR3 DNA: TGTGCCTGGAGTGTACGGAGGACAGCGAACACTGAAGCTTTCTTT
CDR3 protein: CAWSVRRTANTEAFF

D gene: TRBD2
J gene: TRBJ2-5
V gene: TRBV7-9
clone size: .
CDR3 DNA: TGTGCCAGCAGCCCCGGGACTAGCGGGCTTGGGAAGACCCAGTACTTC
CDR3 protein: CASSPGTSGLGKTQYF

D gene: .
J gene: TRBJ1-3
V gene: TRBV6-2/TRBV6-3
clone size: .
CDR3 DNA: TGTGCCAGCAGGAACCCGTTGGGACGTAAGAGCTCTGGAAACACCATATATTTT
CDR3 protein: CASRNPLGRKSSGNTIYF

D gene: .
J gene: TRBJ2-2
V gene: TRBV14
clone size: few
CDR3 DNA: TGTGCCAGCAGCCAAGGCTGGCTAGCAGGGAGCACCGGGGAGCTGTTTTTT
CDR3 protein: CASSQGWLAGSTGELFF

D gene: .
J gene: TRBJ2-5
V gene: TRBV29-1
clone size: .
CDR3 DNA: TGCAGCAGGTACGGGCCCCAAGAGACCCAGTACTTC
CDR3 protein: CSRYGPQETQYF

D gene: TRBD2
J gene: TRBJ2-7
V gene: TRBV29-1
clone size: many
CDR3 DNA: TGCAGCGTTGTCGTAAGCGGGAGGGTCTCCTACGAGCAGTACTTC
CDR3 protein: CSVVVSGRVSYEQYF

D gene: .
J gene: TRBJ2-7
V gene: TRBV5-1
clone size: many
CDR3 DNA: TGCGCCAGCAGCCCAAGTTCCCGTCGAGGCTCCTACGAGCAGTACTTC
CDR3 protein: CASSPSSRRGSYEQYF

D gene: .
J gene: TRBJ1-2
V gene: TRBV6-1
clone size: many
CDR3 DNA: TGTGCCAGCAGTGAAGAGGGACCACGCTATGGCTACACCTTC
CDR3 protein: CASSEEGPRYGYTF

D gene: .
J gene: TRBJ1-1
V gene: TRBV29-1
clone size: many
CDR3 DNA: TGCAGCGTTGGACGGGGAAACACTGAAGCTTTCTTT
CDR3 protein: CSVGRGNTEAFF

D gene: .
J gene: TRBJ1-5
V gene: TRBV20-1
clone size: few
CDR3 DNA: TGCAGTGCTCACTCTGGGGATCAGCCCCAGCATTTT
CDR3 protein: CSAHSGDQPQHF

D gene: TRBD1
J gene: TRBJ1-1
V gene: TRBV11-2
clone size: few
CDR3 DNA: TGTGCCAGCAGCCCTCTGGACAGGGTCGCAGCTTTCTTT
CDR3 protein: CASSPLDRVAAFF

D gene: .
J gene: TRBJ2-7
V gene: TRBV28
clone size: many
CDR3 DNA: TGTGCCAGCAGCCCGTCGATAGACAAATACTACGAGCAGTACTTC
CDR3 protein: CASSPSIDKYYEQYF

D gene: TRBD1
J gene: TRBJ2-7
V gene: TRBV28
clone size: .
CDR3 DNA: TGTGCCAGCAACTTACAGGGGTCTATGAGCGAGCAGTACTTC
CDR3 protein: CASNLQGSMSEQYF

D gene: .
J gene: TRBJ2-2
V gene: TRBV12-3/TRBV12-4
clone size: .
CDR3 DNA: TGTGCCAGCAGTTTAGTTCGGAGGGGTGGGATTGTAGGGAGATTGGACACCGGGGAGCTGTTTTTT
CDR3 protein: CASSLVRRGGIVGRLDTGELFF

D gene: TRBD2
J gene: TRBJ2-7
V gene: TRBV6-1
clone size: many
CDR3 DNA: TGTGCCAGCAGTTCCACCTGGACTAGCGGGAGGTACGAGCAGTACTTC
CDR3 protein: CASSSTWTSGRYEQYF

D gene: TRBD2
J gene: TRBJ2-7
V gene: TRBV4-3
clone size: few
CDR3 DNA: TGCGCCAGCAGCCAAGTCCTAACTAGCGGGAGTACCCACGAGCAGTACTTC
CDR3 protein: CASSQVLTSGSTHEQYF

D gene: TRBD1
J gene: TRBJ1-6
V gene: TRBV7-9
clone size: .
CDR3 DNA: TGTGCCAGCAGCCATGGGACAGGGGGCGCGTTGAGCTCACCCCTCCACTTT
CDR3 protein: CASSHGTGGALSSPLHF

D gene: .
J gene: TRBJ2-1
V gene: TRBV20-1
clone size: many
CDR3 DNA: TGCAGTGATCTTAAGAACAATGAGCAGTTCTTC
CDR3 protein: CSDLKNNEQFF

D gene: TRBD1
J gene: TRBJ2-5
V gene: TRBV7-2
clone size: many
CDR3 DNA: TGTGCCAGCAGCCTAGGGACAGGGGGTCGGCAAGAGACCCAGTACTTC
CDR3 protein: CASSLGTGGRQETQYF

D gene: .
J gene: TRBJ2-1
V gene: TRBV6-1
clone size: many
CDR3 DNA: TGTGCCAGCAGCCCTTCACTAGTCTCCTACAATGAGCAGTTCTTC
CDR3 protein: CASSPSLVSYNEQFF

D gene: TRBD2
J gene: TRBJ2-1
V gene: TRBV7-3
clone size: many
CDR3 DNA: TGTGCCAGCAGCTTAACTAGCGGGAGAGACAATGAGCAGTTCTTC
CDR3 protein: CASSLTSGRDNEQFF

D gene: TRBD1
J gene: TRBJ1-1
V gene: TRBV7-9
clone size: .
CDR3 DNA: TGTGCCAGCAGCTTTCGGACAGGTATGAACACTGAAGCTTTCTTT
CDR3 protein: CASSFRTGMNTEAFF

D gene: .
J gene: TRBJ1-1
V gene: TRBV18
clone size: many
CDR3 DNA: TGTGCCAGCTCACCCGGTGGGGGATCGAACACTGAAGCTTTCTTT
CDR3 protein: CASSPGGGSNTEAFF

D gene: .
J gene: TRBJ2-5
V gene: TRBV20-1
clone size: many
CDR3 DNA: TGCAGTGCTAGCAGAGGCGGAGCCATATCGACCCAGTACTTC
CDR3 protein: CSASRGGAISTQYF

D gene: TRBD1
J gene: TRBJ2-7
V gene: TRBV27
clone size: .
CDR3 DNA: TGTGCCAGCAGGCCAGCCGGGACAGGGGGCGACGAGCAGTACTTC
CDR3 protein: CASRPAGTGGDEQYF

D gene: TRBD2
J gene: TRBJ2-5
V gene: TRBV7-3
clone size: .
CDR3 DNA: TGTGCCAGCGAAGGACTAGCGGGCCAAGAGACCCAGTACTTC
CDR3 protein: CASEGLAGQETQYF

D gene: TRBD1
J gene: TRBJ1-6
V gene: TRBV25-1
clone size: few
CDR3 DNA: TGTGCCAGCAGTGAACTCACAGGGGTCGGAGGTTCACCCCTCCACTTT
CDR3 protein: CASSELTGVGGSPLHF

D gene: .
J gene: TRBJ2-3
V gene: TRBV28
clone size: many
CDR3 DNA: TGTGCCAGCAGTCCGCAGACAGGGACTATTACAGATACGCAGTATTTT
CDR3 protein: CASSPQTGTITDTQYF

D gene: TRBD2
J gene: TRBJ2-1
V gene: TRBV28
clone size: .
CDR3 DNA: TGTGCTAGTTTAGCGGGGGACAATGAGCAGTTCTTC
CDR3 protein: CASLAGDNEQFF

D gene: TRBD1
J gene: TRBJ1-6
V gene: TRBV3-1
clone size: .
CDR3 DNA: TGTGCCAGCAGCCAAGGCGGGACAGGGATTAGCTCCTATAATTCACCCCTCCACTTT
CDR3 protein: CASSQGGTGISSYNSPLHF